This T cell receptor (beta chain) was obtained from a study of blood T cell repertoires in COVID-19 (dated by TCRdb to 2020 to 2022). At the level of the whole study: Collaborator samples came from the United States, Italy and Spain and covered acute and convalescent phases of COVID-19. The repertoires were released in a freely available public database intended as a resource for research on the immune response to SARS-CoV-2. Where available, HLA class I and class II types were obtained from metadata supplied by the sample provider rather than from assay-based typing. The dataset comprised deeply sampled blood TCRbeta repertoires from subjects exposed to, actively infected with, or recovered from COVID-19. The material from the prospective study consisted of cDNA or gDNA derived from T cells, B-cell-depleted T cells, or PBMCs. Sample metadata almost always included a de-identified subject ID, COVID-19 status, age in years and sex. Samples came from the ongoing ImmuneRACE study (first 160 participants) plus 1,254 subjects from 6 global collaborators. Study-wide findings and limitations: How much clinical and demographic metadata was included differed by source and by participant, and the metadata was provided uncurated.

This clone was seen once. Its antigen has not been determined. Per-base quality was not reported, and no clone a single base away is much larger than it. In Seattle, one collaborating source enrolled patients while the infection was active and tracked those patients longitudinally over the course of disease. Whole blood was collected in K2EDTA tubes by collaborating institutions according to the institutions' own protocols. Collaborator samples were shipped for TCRbeta analysis as frozen whole blood, isolated PBMCs, or DNA extracted from either sample type. The immunoSEQ Assay, a bias-controlled multiplex PCR, was used to amplify TCRbeta CDR3 regions from genomic DNA. Processing in the source paper ran as follows. Nucleated cell counts per sample were estimated from amplification of reference gene primers within the assay. To quantify the absolute abundance of each unique TCRbeta CDR3 rearrangement, sequence reads were collapsed and filtered. For each sample, productive Simpson clonality was calculated as the square root of Simpson's diversity index over productive rearrangements. TCRdb obtained this table from immuneACCESS and retained in-frame rearrangements with V and J assigned. These tables miss some clones; where compared with another copy, unresolved V genes account for less than half of the shortfall, and the remainder is unexplained. V, J and clone size are those of that table, while D and trimming were read from the DNA. Counted in this sample were roughly 250,000 clones; around 82% of them appeared once. The top ten hold approximately 14% of the sample.

From the cysteine up to the phenylalanine, the CDR3 has a length of 14 residues. Only CDR3 DNA is held: 42 bases, read in frame from base 1. The junction carries 16 bases between V and J, which are trimmed by 2 bases and 11 bases respectively. For CDR1 and CDR2, the germline V gene (reference sequence) lists GTSNPN and SVGIG. The clonotype originates from a person aged 65-85 years with COVID-19, enrolled during active disease. Sequenced: peripheral blood. The V and J segments used are TRBV30 and TRBJ1-6; too little of a D gene remains to name it. The nucleotide sequence is TGTGCCTGGAGTATCGGGTCAGTTGATGCACCCCTCCACTTT. Its protein is CAWSIGSVDAPLHF. Supplemented by the reference TRBV30 and TRBJ1-6 proteins around the CDR3, the complete variable domain is SQTIHQWPATLVQPVGSPLSLECTVEGTSNPNLYWYRQAAGRGLQLLFYSVGIGQISSEVPQNLSASRPQDRQFILSSKKLLLSDSGFYLCAWSIGSVDAPLHFGNGTRLTVT.